This is a list of T cell receptor beta chains from one sample in a study of T cells in Graves' hyperthyroidism and ophthalmopathy. TCRdb ran MiXCR on the multiplex PCR reads and lists one entry per CDR3 protein. This table has roughly 800,000 distinct CDR3 sequences, 38% appearing once. The sequenced sample consisted of blood. All receptors come from a man younger than 35 with Graves' hyperthyroidism. CDR3s include the opening cysteine and the closing phenylalanine or tryptophan. A D gene is named only where the DNA matches it firmly. Clone size is given for some rows only: seen once, a few or many times, or a class if the clone is expanded.

15	TRBJ2-7	few	TRBV20-1	NA	TGCAGTGCCCTACCAACGACCGCTCTCTCCTACGAGCAGTACTTC	CSALPTTALSYEQYF
16	TRBJ2-6	NA	TRBV10-3	NA	TGTGCCAGCACTCTCCACGACAGCTCTGGGGCCAACGTCCTGACTTTC	CASTLHDSSGANVLTF
13	TRBJ1-2	NA	TRBV6-5	TRBD1	TGTGCCAGCAGTTACCAGGGGGGGTCGGGCTACACCTTC	CASSYQGGSGYTF
13	TRBJ2-7	many	TRBV4-2	NA	TGTGCCAGCAGCCAAGAAATCTGGGGCGAGCAGTACTTC	CASSQEIWGEQYF
13	TRBJ1-5	many	TRBV24-1	NA	TGTGCCACCTCCGTGGGGGCAGGTCAGCCCCAGCATTTT	CATSVGAGQPQHF
15	TRBJ1-6	many	TRBV5-5	NA	TGTGCCAGCAGCCCGACCGCAGGGCAGGGATCACCCCTCCACTTT	CASSPTAGQGSPLHF
15	TRBJ1-6	many	TRBV7-9	TRBD1	TGTGCCAGCAGCCTTCGGACAGGGGATAATTCACCCCTCCACTTT	CASSLRTGDNSPLHF
16	TRBJ1-1	many	TRBV2	TRBD1	TGTGCCAGCAGTGTGGGGAGACAGGGACGCTACACTGAAGCTTTCTTT	CASSVGRQGRYTEAFF
15	TRBJ2-7	NA	TRBV4-1	NA	TGCGCCAGCAGCCAAGAAGGCATACGGGGGTACGAGCAGTACTTC	CASSQEGIRGYEQYF
13	TRBJ1-1	few	TRBV7-6	NA	TGTGCCAGCAGCTTAGGGTGGCGCACTGAAGCTTTCTTT	CASSLGWRTEAFF
14	TRBJ1-5	many	TRBV6-6	NA	TGTGCCAGCAGTTACGGGCAGGGGAAACGGCCCCAGCATTTT	CASSYGQGKRPQHF
14	TRBJ2-7	NA	TRBV2	NA	TGTGCCGGCAGTGAGACGGAGCGGTTCTACGAGCAGTACTTC	CAGSETERFYEQYF
15	TRBJ1-2	NA	TRBV20-1	TRBD1	TGCAGTGCTAGATTTGGGACAGGGGCCAACTATGGCTACACCTTC	CSARFGTGANYGYTF
11	TRBJ2-7	NA	TRBV12-3/TRBV12-4	NA	TGTGCCAGCAGCGACGGACAAGAGCAGTACTTC	CASSDGQEQYF
14	TRBJ2-7	NA	TRBV2	NA	TGTGCCAGCAGTCCGTCCGACGAGTCCTACGAGCAGTACTTC	CASSPSDESYEQYF
14	TRBJ2-7	many	TRBV20-1	NA	TGCAGTGCCTTTGCGGACGGCAGCTCCTACGAGCAGTACTTC	CSAFADGSSYEQYF
13	TRBJ1-2	NA	TRBV20-1	NA	TGCAGTGCTAGACACTATGGAGGAGGGGGCTACACCTTC	CSARHYGGGGYTF
14	TRBJ2-7	many	TRBV7-9	NA	TGTGCCAGCAGACACGACACTTCCTCCTACGAGCAGTACTTC	CASRHDTSSYEQYF
15	TRBJ1-2	few	TRBV2	TRBD1	TGTGCCAGCAGTCAAACAACAGGGGGCCGGGGGGGCTACACCTTC	CASSQTTGGRGGYTF
15	TRBJ2-2	NA	TRBV2	TRBD1	TGTGCCAGCAGTTGGGGACAGAGTCACACCGGGGAGCTGTTTTTT	CASSWGQSHTGELFF
11	TRBJ1-1	NA	TRBV6-1	NA	TGTGCCAGCAGTGAAGCTCTTGAAGCTTTCTTT	CASSEALEAFF
18	TRBJ2-6	NA	TRBV14	TRBD1	TGTGCCAGCAGCCAAGATCGGGGCAGGGGGTCTGGGGCCAACGTCCTGACTTTC	CASSQDRGRGSGANVLTF
13	TRBJ1-2	NA	TRBV19	TRBD1	TGTGCCAGTACAGACAGGGTTAACTATGGCTACACCTTC	CASTDRVNYGYTF
14	TRBJ2-5	few	TRBV5-5	TRBD1	TGTGCCAGCAGCCTACAGACAGGGATTGGGCCCCAGTACTTC	CASSLQTGIGPQYF
17	TRBJ1-5	NA	TRBV6-6	NA	TGTGCCAGCAGTTATAATTTGGGACCGGCCCTCAATCAGCCCCAGCATTTT	CASSYNLGPALNQPQHF
15	TRBJ1-2	many	TRBV5-1	TRBD1	TGCGCCAGCAGCTTGTCCTCGACAGGGGACTATGGCTACACCTTC	CASSLSSTGDYGYTF